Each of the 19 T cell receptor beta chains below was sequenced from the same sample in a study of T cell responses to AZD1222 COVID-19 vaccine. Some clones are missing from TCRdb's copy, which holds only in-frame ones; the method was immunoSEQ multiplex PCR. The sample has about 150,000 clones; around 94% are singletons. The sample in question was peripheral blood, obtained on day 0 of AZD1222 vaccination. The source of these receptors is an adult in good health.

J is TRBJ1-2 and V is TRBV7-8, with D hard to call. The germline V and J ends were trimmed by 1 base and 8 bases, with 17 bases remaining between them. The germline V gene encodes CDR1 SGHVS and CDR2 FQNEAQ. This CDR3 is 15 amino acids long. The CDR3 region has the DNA TGTGCCAGCAGCTTAGGAGTAGCCCGCGCTATAGGCTACACCTTC. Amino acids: CASSLGVARAIGYTF.

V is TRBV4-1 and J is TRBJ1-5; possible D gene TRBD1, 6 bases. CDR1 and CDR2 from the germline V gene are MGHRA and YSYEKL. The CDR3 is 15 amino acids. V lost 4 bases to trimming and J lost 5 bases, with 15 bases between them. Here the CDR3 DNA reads TGCGCCAGCAGCCCGCTGGCACAGGGATATCAGCCCCAGCATTTT. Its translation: CASSPLAQGYQPQHF.

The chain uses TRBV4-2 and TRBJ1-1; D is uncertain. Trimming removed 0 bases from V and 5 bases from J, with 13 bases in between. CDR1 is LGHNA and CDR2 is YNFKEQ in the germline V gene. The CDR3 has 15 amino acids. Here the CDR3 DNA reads TGTGCCAGCAGCCAAGAAGTTGCAGGAGATACTGAAGCTTTCTTT. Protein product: CASSQEVAGDTEAFF.

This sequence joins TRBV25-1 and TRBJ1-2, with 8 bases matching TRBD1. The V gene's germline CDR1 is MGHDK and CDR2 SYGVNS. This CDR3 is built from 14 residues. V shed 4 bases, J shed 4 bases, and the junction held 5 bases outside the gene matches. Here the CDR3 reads CASSGTGSAYGYTF. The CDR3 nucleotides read TGTGCCAGCAGTGGGACAGGGAGTGCCTATGGCTACACCTTC.

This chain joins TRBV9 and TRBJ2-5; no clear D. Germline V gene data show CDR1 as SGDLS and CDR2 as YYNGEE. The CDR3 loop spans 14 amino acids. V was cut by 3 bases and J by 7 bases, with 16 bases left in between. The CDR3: CASSAGVEVRTQYF. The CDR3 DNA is TGTGCCAGCAGCGCGGGTGTCGAGGTTAGGACCCAGTACTTC.

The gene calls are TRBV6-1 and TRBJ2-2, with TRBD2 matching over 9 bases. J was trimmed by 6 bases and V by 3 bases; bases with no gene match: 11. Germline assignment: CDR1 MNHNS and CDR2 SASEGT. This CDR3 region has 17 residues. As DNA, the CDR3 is TGTGCCAGCAGTGATTCCGCGGGGGGGCTGTCTTCCGGGGAGCTGTTTTTT. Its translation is CASSDSAGGLSSGELFF.

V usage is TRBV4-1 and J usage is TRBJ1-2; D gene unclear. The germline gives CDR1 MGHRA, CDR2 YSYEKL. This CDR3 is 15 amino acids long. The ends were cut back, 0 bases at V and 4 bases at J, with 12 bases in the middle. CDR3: CASSQEDREVYGYTF. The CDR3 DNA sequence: TGCGCCAGCAGCCAAGAGGATAGGGAAGTCTATGGCTACACCTTC.

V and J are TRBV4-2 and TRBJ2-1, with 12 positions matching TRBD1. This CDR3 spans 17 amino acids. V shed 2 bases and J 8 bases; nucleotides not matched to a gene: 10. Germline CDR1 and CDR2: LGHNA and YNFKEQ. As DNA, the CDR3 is TGTGCCAGCAGCCAAAATTCCCCCGGGACAGGGGGCGATGAGCAGTTCTTC. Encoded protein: CASSQNSPGTGGDEQFF.

The CDR3, as DNA: TGTGCCTGGACCCTAGGCGGGGGGATGAACACTGAAGCTTTCTTT. This gives the protein CAWTLGGGMNTEAFF. This rearrangement joins TRBV30 to TRBJ1-1, with a possible D match to TRBD1 (5 bases). V dropped 4 bases and J dropped 0 bases, with 15 bases sitting between them. The CDR3 has 15 residues. Looked up from germline, CDR1 is GTSNPN and CDR2 is SVGIG (reference sequence).

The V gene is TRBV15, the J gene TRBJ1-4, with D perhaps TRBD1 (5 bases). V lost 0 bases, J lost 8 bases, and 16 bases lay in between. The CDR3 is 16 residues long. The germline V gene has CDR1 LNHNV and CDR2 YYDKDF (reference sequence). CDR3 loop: CATSRDSGGSEEKLFF. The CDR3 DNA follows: TGTGCCACCAGCAGAGATTCGGGGGGGTCCGAGGAAAAACTGTTTTTT.

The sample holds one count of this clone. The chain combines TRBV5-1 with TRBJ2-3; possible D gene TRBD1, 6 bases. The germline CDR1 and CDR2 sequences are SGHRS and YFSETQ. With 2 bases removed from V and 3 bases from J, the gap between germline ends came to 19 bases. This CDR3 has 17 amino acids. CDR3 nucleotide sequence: TGCGCCAGCAGCTTTCCCCGTACCAGGGGCGGGACAGATACGCAGTATTTT. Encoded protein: CASSFPRTRGGTDTQYF.

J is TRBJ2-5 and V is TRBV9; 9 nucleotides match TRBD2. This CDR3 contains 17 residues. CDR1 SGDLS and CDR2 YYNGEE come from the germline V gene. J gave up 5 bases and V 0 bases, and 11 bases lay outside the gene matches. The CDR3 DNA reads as TGTGCCAGCAGCGTAGCTGGCGGGGGGGCCGATTGGGAGACCCAGTACTTC. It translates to CASSVAGGGADWETQYF.

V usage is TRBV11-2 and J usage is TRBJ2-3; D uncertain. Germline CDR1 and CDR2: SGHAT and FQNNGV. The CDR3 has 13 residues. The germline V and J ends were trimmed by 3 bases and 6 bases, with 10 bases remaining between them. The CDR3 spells CASSFGLSDTQYF. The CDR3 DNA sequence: TGTGCCAGCAGCTTTGGTCTCTCTGATACGCAGTATTTT.

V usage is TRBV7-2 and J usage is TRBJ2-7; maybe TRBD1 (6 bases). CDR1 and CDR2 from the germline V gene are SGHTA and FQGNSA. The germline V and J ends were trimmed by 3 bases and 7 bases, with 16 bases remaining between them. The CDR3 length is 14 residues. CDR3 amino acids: CASSFNSPQGEQYV. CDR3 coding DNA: TGTGCCAGCAGCTTCAATAGTCCCCAGGGGGAGCAGTACGTC.

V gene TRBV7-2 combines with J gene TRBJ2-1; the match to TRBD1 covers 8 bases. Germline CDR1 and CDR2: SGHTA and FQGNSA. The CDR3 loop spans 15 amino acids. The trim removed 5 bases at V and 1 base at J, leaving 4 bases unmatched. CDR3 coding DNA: TGTGCCAGCAGCCCAGGGGGCCAATCCTACAATGAGCAGTTCTTC. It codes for CASSPGGQSYNEQFF. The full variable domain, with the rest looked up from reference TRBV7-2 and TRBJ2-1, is GAGVSQSPSNKVTEKGKDVELRCDPISGHTALYWYRQSLGQGLEFLIYFQGNSAPDKSGLPSDRFSAERTGGSVSTLTIQRTQQEDSAVYLCASSPGGQSYNEQFFGPGTRLTVL.

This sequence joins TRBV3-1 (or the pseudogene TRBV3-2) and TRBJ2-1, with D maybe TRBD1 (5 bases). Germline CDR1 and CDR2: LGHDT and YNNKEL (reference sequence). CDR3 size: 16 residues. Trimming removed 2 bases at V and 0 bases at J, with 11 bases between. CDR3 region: CASSQFVGASYNEQFF. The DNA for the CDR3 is TGTGCCAGCAGCCAATTCGTAGGGGCCTCCTACAATGAGCAGTTCTTC.

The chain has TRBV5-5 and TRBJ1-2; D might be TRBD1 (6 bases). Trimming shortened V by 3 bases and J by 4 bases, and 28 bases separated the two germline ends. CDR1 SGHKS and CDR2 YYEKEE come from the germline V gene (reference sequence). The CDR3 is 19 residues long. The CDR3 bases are TGTGCCAGCAGCTACCCTGCAGGGACACCCGCCCTTAGATTCTATGGCTACACCTTC. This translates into CASSYPAGTPALRFYGYTF.

In DNA, the CDR3 is TGTGCCAGCAGCCAAAGCGGGGGGTCAACCTACGAGCAGTACGTC. It codes for CASSQSGGSTYEQYV. V is TRBV6-2 or TRBV6-3 and J is TRBJ2-7, with 9 bases that match TRBD2. The CDR3 covers 15 residues. Germline CDR1 reads MNHEY; CDR2 reads SVGEGT. The V and J ends lost 6 bases and 2 bases, in that order; junction bases with no gene match: 8.

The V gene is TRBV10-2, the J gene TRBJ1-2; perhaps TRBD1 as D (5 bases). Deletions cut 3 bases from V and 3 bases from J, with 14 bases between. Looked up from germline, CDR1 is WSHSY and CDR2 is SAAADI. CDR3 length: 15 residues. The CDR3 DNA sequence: TGCGCCAGCAGTGAAAGGAGACAGTCAGACTATGGCTACACCTTC. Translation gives CASSERRQSDYGYTF.